This TCR beta chain was sequenced for a study of T cell responses to AZD1222 COVID-19 vaccine. V was pared by 6 bases and J by 3 bases, with 11 bases between. The CDR3 consists of 13 residues. Study results and limitations: Repertoire sampling occurred only after the peak T cell response. Just 6 or 7 people given AZD1222 tested seropositive at baseline. The span of vaccine-associated CD4 TCRs extended across spike, with dominance at 160-218 and 743-854.

Clones were read by immunoSEQ multiplex PCR, and TCRdb kept only the in-frame ones, dropping some. This sample has 210,000 or so clones, with about 94% found just once. Note on this clone: Its matching antigen is unknown.

The chain couples TRBV12-3 or TRBV12-4 to TRBJ1-1; weak D call: TRBD1 (6 bases). The sequence was obtained from an adult who received the MenACWY meningococcal vaccine as a control. The sample in question was peripheral blood, obtained 28 days after the second dose of the MenACWY control vaccine. CDR3 in amino acids: CASRFRGHTEAFF. Here the CDR3 DNA reads TGTGCCAGCAGGTTCAGGGGACACACTGAAGCTTTCTTT.